The subject of this entry is one T cell receptor (beta chain). Original analysis: Scientists estimated how many nucleated cells there were by amplifying reference gene primers. Clones were sequenced by immunoSEQ multiplex PCR, and TCRdb holds only the in-frame ones, with some missing. V and J calls and clone size follow that table, whereas D and trimming were derived from the DNA. Among about 200,000 clones, more than 75% were seen once, and the ten largest hold 4.5% to 6.5%. This sample is drawn from a study of blood T cell repertoires in COVID-19. Researchers sorted participants into cohorts using their self-reported clinical history. What was sequenced was PBMCs or T cells enriched from blood (not recorded which). This TCR was recovered from a man in his forties with acute COVID-19.

The CDR3 DNA sequence: TGTGCCAGCAGCCAAGATGCAGAGGGCGAGCAGTACTTC. It translates to CASSQDAEGEQYF. The V gene is TRBV4-2, the J gene TRBJ2-7, with TRBD2 as a possible D gene (5 bases). V lost 0 bases and J lost 6, with 9 bases in between. CDR1 is LGHNA, CDR2 YNFKEQ, per germline. The CDR3 has 13 amino acids.